Reported below is one T cell receptor (beta chain). Its antigen remains unknown. The record originates from a study of beta chain features in type 1 diabetes. Broader study findings: The naive, central memory and Treg TCRB repertoires showed an apparent similarity that was greater among patients than among healthy donors.

V gave up 1 base and J gave up 9 bases, with 10 bases separating them. Per germline, CDR1 LGHNA and CDR2 YSLEER. The CDR3 consists of 12 residues. The investigators reverse transcribed all of the isolated RNA, so they sequenced expressed TCRB transcripts. For naive, central memory and regulatory T cell samples, reads averaged approximately 3.6 million. The protocol was immunoSEQ multiplex PCR, while the TCRdb copy is restricted to in-frame clones and leaves out a portion. This sample has about 130,000 clones; about 9.2% occur once, and the top ten carry roughly 0.7%. The specimen sequenced was central memory CD4+ T cells from blood. The chain carries TRBV4-3 and TRBJ2-7; D is possibly TRBD1 (6 bases). This TCR derives from a man between 18 and 29 years old in good health. The CDR3 reads CASSQGGTMQYF. For the CDR3, the DNA is TGCGCCAGCAGCCAAGGAGGGACAATGCAGTACTTC.